Below are 32 T cell receptor beta chains sequenced from a single sample in a study of T cell responses to AZD1222 COVID-19 vaccine. Assay used: immunoSEQ multiplex PCR; TCRdb lists only in-frame clones, some missing. The data hold around 130,000 clones, with roughly 89% observed a single time. The sequences come from peripheral blood, collected 28 days after the second AZD1222 dose. These receptors originate from an adult who received the AZD1222 COVID-19 vaccine.

The CDR3 protein is CATSANMINSPLHF. The DNA for the CDR3 is TGTGCCACCTCGGCGAACATGATTAATTCACCCCTCCACTTT. This chain links TRBV7-2 with TRBJ1-6; D is unclear. V lost 10 bases and J 6 bases, leaving 16 bases between the germline ends. Per the germline V gene, CDR1 is SGHTA and CDR2 is FQGNSA. The CDR3 totals 14 residues. The variable domain in full, completed from reference TRBV7-2 and TRBJ1-6, reads GAGVSQSPSNKVTEKGKDVELRCDPISGHTALYWYRQSLGQGLEFLIYFQGNSAPDKSGLPSDRFSAERTGGSVSTLTIQRTQQEDSAVYLCATSANMINSPLHFGNGTRLTVT.

The gene calls are TRBV5-1 and TRBJ2-2; D ambiguous. Germline V gene lookup returns CDR1 SGHRS and CDR2 YFSETQ. The CDR3 extends over 15 amino acids. Between the trimmed V and J ends, which lost 4 bases and 3 bases, there was a span of 13 bases. The CDR3 DNA follows: TGCGCCAGCAGCCCTAGTAGGGTTGACACCGGGGAGCTGTTTTTT. Protein product: CASSPSRVDTGELFF.

This chain connects TRBV9 to TRBJ2-2; 9 nucleotides agree with TRBD2. V was clipped by 0 bases and J by 8 bases; unmatched bases: 14. The CDR3 is 18 amino acids. CDR1 is SGDLS, CDR2 YYNGEE, per germline. CDR3 residues: CASSVELYSGGSQGELFF. In DNA form, the CDR3 reads TGTGCCAGCAGCGTAGAATTATATAGCGGGGGATCCCAGGGGGAGCTGTTTTTT.

Only a few counts were recorded for this clone. V and J are TRBV30 and TRBJ2-7, with D maybe TRBD2 (6 bases). Trimming removed 0 bases at V and 2 bases at J, with 14 bases between. Germline V gene sequence: CDR1 GTSNPN, CDR2 SVGIG (reference sequence). This CDR3 contains 15 residues. The CDR3 region is CAWSVLGGNPYEQYF. The DNA for the CDR3 is TGTGCCTGGAGTGTACTCGGAGGGAATCCCTACGAGCAGTACTTC.

The chain employs TRBV19 and TRBJ2-2; possibly TRBD1 for D (6 bases). From germline, CDR1 is LNHDA and CDR2 SQIVND (reference sequence). Trimming stripped 3 bases from V and 3 bases from J, with 14 bases between. The CDR3 contains 16 residues. The CDR3 region is CASSITPDSYTGELFF. CDR3 in DNA: TGTGCCAGTAGTATTACCCCGGACAGCTACACCGGGGAGCTGTTTTTT. The complete variable domain, with remaining parts taken from reference TRBV19 and TRBJ2-2, reads DGGITQSPKYLFRKEGQNVTLSCEQNLNHDAMYWYRQDPGQGLRLIYYSQIVNDFQKGDIAEGYSVSREKKESFPLTVTSAQKNPTAFYLCASSITPDSYTGELFFGEGSRLTVL.

The chain recombines TRBV19 with TRBJ2-1; the D gene is possibly TRBD1 (5 bases). V lost 3 bases and J 8 bases, leaving 17 bases between the germline ends. This CDR3 has 15 amino acids. CDR1 and CDR2 (germline): LNHDA, SQIVND (reference sequence). CDR3 sequence (DNA): TGTGCCAGTAGTATGTCGGCCAGGGCATATCATGAGCAGTTCTTC. Translated: CASSMSARAYHEQFF.

The CDR3 DNA is TGTGCCAGCAGATTTCGTAGCGGGGGGGGCGAGCAGTACTTC. Translating it yields CASRFRSGGGEQYF. The V call is TRBV6-5, the J call TRBJ2-7; the match to TRBD2 covers 11 bases. Germline CDR1 is MNHEY and CDR2 is SVGAGI. Trimming cost V 6 bases and J 6 bases; bases outside gene matches: 7. This CDR3 contains 14 residues.

This chain joins TRBV18 and TRBJ1-1, with D unresolved. V was trimmed by 1 base and J by 2 bases, leaving 11 bases between them. Germline V gene data show CDR1 as KGHSH and CDR2 as LQKENI. CDR3 length equals 15 residues. The CDR3 here is CASSPLSGTNTEAFF. CDR3 nucleotides: TGTGCCAGCTCACCACTTTCAGGAACCAACACTGAAGCTTTCTTT.

The V call is TRBV4-2, the J call TRBJ1-4, with 7 bases identical to TRBD1. Germline V gives CDR1 LGHNA, CDR2 YNFKEQ. Losses at the gene ends were 1 base for V and 0 bases for J; bases not matched to a gene: 8. This CDR3 has 18 amino acids. CDR3 nucleotide sequence: TGTGCCAGCAGCCAAGGACAGGGACTAATTGCAACTAATGAAAAACTGTTTTTT. Translating it yields CASSQGQGLIATNEKLFF.

This chain links TRBV6-5 with TRBJ2-1, with 12 bases lining up with TRBD2. The CDR3 contains 15 residues. Germline lookup yields CDR1 MNHEY and CDR2 SVGAGI. Losses at the gene ends were 6 bases for V and 6 bases for J; bases not matched to a gene: 6. The CDR3 loop reads CASSRLAGVANEQFF. The CDR3, as DNA: TGTGCCAGCAGCCGACTAGCGGGAGTGGCCAATGAGCAGTTCTTC.

Concerning this clone: An end of the junction differs from the germline gene, which may be a read error. The chain has TRBV27 and TRBJ1-1; tentative D call: TRBD1 (6 bases). The CDR3 consists of 16 residues. Germline assignment: CDR1 MNHEY and CDR2 SMNVEV (reference sequence). This chain's CDR3 is CASRLLGGAGNTEAFF. In DNA, the CDR3 is TGTGCCAGCAGGTTATTGGGGGGCGCAGGGAACACTGAAGCTTTCTTT.

CDR3 DNA sequence: TGTGCCAGCAGCTTAGGGCCCTCCCCCCCACGGTTTCAGTACTTC. This translates into CASSLGPSPPRFQYF. The V gene is TRBV7-2, the J gene TRBJ2-4, with D hard to call. The CDR3 is 15 amino acids. V was cut by 1 base and J by 11 bases, with 18 bases left in between. The germline gives CDR1 SGHTA, CDR2 FQGNSA.

There are a few counts of this clone. The chain employs TRBV27 and TRBJ2-4; D is tentatively TRBD1 or TRBD2 (5 bases each). The CDR3 runs 16 residues. V lost 5 bases and J lost 1, with 15 bases in between. CDR1 is MNHEY and CDR2 is SMNVEV in the germline V gene (reference sequence). CDR3 nucleotide sequence: TGTGCCAGCAGTCCCCTTGGGGGTCGGGCCAAAAACATTCAGTACTTC. Translation: CASSPLGGRAKNIQYF.

This rearrangement joins TRBV14 to TRBJ2-7, with D hard to call. Germline CDR1 reads SGHDN; CDR2 reads FVKESK. There are 14 residues in the CDR3. Between the trimmed V and J ends, which lost 1 base and 3 bases, there was a span of 10 bases. The CDR3 region has the DNA TGTGCCAGCAGCCAAGTGCCCAGCAGCTACGAGCAGTACTTC. Its translation is CASSQVPSSYEQYF.

The chain is built from TRBV11-3 and TRBJ2-5; a possible D gene is TRBD2 (6 bases). Germline CDR1 is SGHNT and CDR2 is YENEEA. The CDR3 extends over 14 amino acids. The V gene lost 5 bases and the J gene lost 5 bases, with 15 bases spanning the gap. CDR3 nucleotide sequence: TGTGCCAGCAGCCCTTTCAATAGCGGTGAGACCCAGTACTTC. It codes for CASSPFNSGETQYF.

This rearrangement joins TRBV4-2 to TRBJ2-7; D is unclear. Trimming left V 1 base short and J 3 bases short, with 7 bases between. The V gene's germline CDR1 is LGHNA and CDR2 YNFKEQ. The CDR3 runs 13 residues. DNA for the CDR3: TGTGCCAGCAGCCAAGTCCTAAACTACGAGCAGTACTTC. Protein product: CASSQVLNYEQYF.

The chain recombines TRBV28 with TRBJ2-7; 9 positions match TRBD1. The CDR3 runs 13 residues. Germline CDR1 reads MDHEN; CDR2 reads SYDVKM. V shed 6 bases and J 3 bases; nucleotides not matched to a gene: 3. The CDR3: CASRSGQGYEQYF. In DNA form, the CDR3 reads TGTGCCAGCAGGTCGGGACAGGGCTACGAGCAGTACTTC.

This rearrangement joins TRBV7-8 to TRBJ1-6; D ambiguous. The CDR3 is 15 residues long. The V end lost 1 base, the J end lost 7 bases, and 11 bases lay between the germline ends. Germline CDR1 SGHVS, CDR2 FQNEAQ. CDR3 DNA: TGTGCCAGCAGCTTAGATCTTCCTCAAAATTCACCCCTCCACTTT. It specifies CASSLDLPQNSPLHF.

This rearrangement joins TRBV4-3 to TRBJ2-1, with D possibly being TRBD2 (6 bases). Germline assignment: CDR1 LGHNA and CDR2 YSLEER. V was cut by 1 base and J by 7 bases, with 20 bases left in between. CDR3 length: 17 residues. CDR3 in DNA: TGCGCCAGCAGCCAAGTCAGGGCTGGGACTCGATCTAATGAGCAGTTCTTC. Its protein is CASSQVRAGTRSNEQFF.

The count of this clone is one. This rearrangement joins TRBV28 to TRBJ1-3, with 7 bases identical to TRBD1. The J segment lost 0 bases and the V segment lost 6 bases, leaving 5 bases of the junction unmatched. The CDR3 covers 15 residues. Germline assignment: CDR1 MDHEN and CDR2 SYDVKM. Here the CDR3 reads CASRARDSSGNTIYF. The CDR3 region has the DNA TGTGCCAGCAGAGCCAGGGACAGCTCTGGAAACACCATATATTTT. Filled out from reference TRBV28 and TRBJ1-3, the complete variable domain reads DVKVTQSSRYLVKRTGEKVFLECVQDMDHENMFWYRQDPGLGLRLIYFSYDVKMKEKGDIPEGYSVSREKKERFSLILESASTNQTSMYLCASRARDSSGNTIYFGEGSWLTVV.

This sequence joins TRBV6-5 and TRBJ1-5; weak D call: TRBD1 (6 bases). Germline values: CDR1 MNHEY, CDR2 SVGAGI. V was clipped by 5 bases and J by 1 base, with 12 bases between them. CDR3 length: 15 residues. The CDR3 DNA sequence: TGTGCCAGCAGTAAACAGGGTTCGAGCAATCAGCCCCAGCATTTT. It specifies CASSKQGSSNQPQHF.

The chain uses TRBV7-6 and TRBJ1-4; the match to TRBD1 covers 9 bases. The ends lost 1 base at V and 5 bases at J; junction bases unmatched: 2. There are 15 residues in the CDR3. CDR1 and CDR2 (germline): SGHVS, FNYEAQ. CDR3 DNA: TGTGCCAGCAGCTTAGGTGGACAGGGGAATGAAAAACTGTTTTTT. This codes for CASSLGGQGNEKLFF.

This chain joins TRBV4-1 and TRBJ1-2; unclear D gene. V gave up 0 bases and J gave up 5 bases, with 16 bases separating them. The CDR3 is 16 amino acids. Germline-derived CDR1 and CDR2 are MGHRA and YSYEKL. CDR3 coding DNA: TGCGCCAGCAGCCAAGATCGCCAGGCTAATGTGTATGGCTACACCTTC. Amino acids: CASSQDRQANVYGYTF.

J is TRBJ1-2 and V is TRBV7-9; maybe TRBD1 (6 bases). V was clipped by 5 bases and J by 4 bases, with 17 bases between them. CDR3 length: 15 amino acids. Germline CDR1 reads SEHNR; CDR2 reads FQNEAQ (reference sequence). The CDR3 DNA reads TGTGCCAGCAGCGATACAGGGACTCCCCTCTATGGCTACACCTTC. Its protein is CASSDTGTPLYGYTF.

This chain connects TRBV27 to TRBJ2-7; a possible D gene is TRBD1 (6 bases). This CDR3 is 15 amino acids long. Trimming took off 1 base at V and 0 bases at J, with 10 bases between the two ends. Germline V gene sequence: CDR1 MNHEY, CDR2 SMNVEV (reference sequence). The CDR3 sequence: CASSLYGRGSYEQYF. CDR3 nucleotide sequence: TGTGCCAGCAGTTTATACGGCAGGGGCTCCTACGAGCAGTACTTC.

The chain recombines TRBV3-1 (or the pseudogene TRBV3-2) with TRBJ1-6, with a tentative D call TRBD1 (5 bases). The germline gives CDR1 LGHDT, CDR2 YNNKEL (reference sequence). The CDR3 sequence is 15 residues long. The V end was cut by 5 bases, the J end by 6 bases, with 14 bases between. The CDR3 reads CASSKGQAGNSPLHF. CDR3 DNA: TGTGCCAGCAGCAAGGGGCAGGCGGGTAATTCACCCCTCCACTTT.

J is TRBJ2-7 and V is TRBV5-6; TRBD1 aligns across 8 bases. J was trimmed by 4 bases and V by 4 bases; bases with no gene match: 10. The length of the CDR3 is 15 residues. Germline CDR1 SGHDT, CDR2 YYEEEE. CDR3 nucleotide sequence: TGTGCCAGCAGCGCACGGACAGGGAGGTTTTACGAGCAGTACTTC. Translation gives CASSARTGRFYEQYF. The complete variable domain, with remaining parts taken from reference TRBV5-6 and TRBJ2-7, reads DAGVTQSPTHLIKTRGQQVTLRCSPKSGHDTVSWYQQALGQGPQFIFQYYEEEERQRGNFPDRFSGHQFPNYSSELNVNALLLGDSALYLCASSARTGRFYEQYFGPGTRLTVT.

The chain employs TRBV6-2 or TRBV6-3 and TRBJ2-7, with 8 bases matching TRBD1. After removal of 5 bases from V and 3 bases from J, the junction contained 9 bases not matched to a gene. Germline lookup yields CDR1 MNHEY and CDR2 SVGEGT. The CDR3 runs 15 residues. In DNA form, the CDR3 reads TGTGCCAGCAGTCGAGCTTCGGGACAGGTCTACGAGCAGTACTTC. It is translated as CASSRASGQVYEQYF.

This chain links TRBV11-2 with TRBJ2-1; 9 bases line up with TRBD2. With V trimmed by 3 bases and J by 8 bases, 8 bases remained unmatched. This CDR3 has 15 residues. CDR1 SGHAT and CDR2 FQNNGV come from the germline V gene. The CDR3 is CASSLRVLAGHEQFF. In DNA form, the CDR3 reads TGTGCCAGCAGCTTGCGTGTTCTAGCGGGACATGAGCAGTTCTTC.

This clone is a singleton in its sample. The V call is TRBV28, the J call TRBJ1-4; D is uncertain. Germline CDR1 MDHEN, CDR2 SYDVKM. V lost 6 bases and J lost 5, with 13 bases in between. The length of the CDR3 is 14 residues. CDR3 nucleotide sequence: TGTGCCAGCAGACCCGGGAAGGTCAATGAAAAACTGTTTTTT. As protein: CASRPGKVNEKLFF.

The V call is TRBV19, the J call TRBJ2-7, with TRBD2 identical over 9 bases. V lost 3 bases to trimming and J lost 4 bases; unmatched junction nucleotides: 7. The CDR3 is 15 residues long. Germline assignment: CDR1 LNHDA and CDR2 SQIVND (reference sequence). The CDR3 region has the DNA TGTGCCAGTAGTATCGGGTTAGCGGGAGTGTACGAGCAGTACTTC. It specifies CASSIGLAGVYEQYF.

CDR3: CASSPSSGVYNEQFF. CDR3 DNA sequence: TGCGCCAGCAGCCCTTCTAGCGGGGTTTACAATGAGCAGTTCTTC. V usage is TRBV4-1 and J usage is TRBJ2-1; TRBD2 matches 9 bases. The CDR3 is 15 amino acids. Germline-derived CDR1 and CDR2 are MGHRA and YSYEKL. V lost 4 bases to trimming and J lost 4 bases; unmatched junction nucleotides: 5.